A single sample gave rise to the 19 T cell receptor beta chains below, sequenced in a study of CD8+ T cells in alopecia areata (dated by TCRdb to 2016 to 2019). The library was obtained by the immunoSEQ multiplex PCR assay. For TCR sequencing, RNA was extracted from every sample and reverse transcribed into cDNA to serve as template. Here the immuneACCESS table is served through TCRdb, limited to in-frame sequences with V and J called. Missing clones are a known gap in these copies; in checked studies unresolved V genes cover under half, and the rest lacks a known reason. The sample table shows about 250,000 clones, and roughly two thirds are seen once. 1% to 1.5% of the sample is held by the ten biggest clonotypes. Reading the label with the study, this specimen's time point is: baseline before oral tofacitinib. The input for sequencing was CD4+ T cells sorted from blood, taken at week 0. The receptors were sampled from a human donor with alopecia areata.

V gene TRBV7-3 combines with J gene TRBJ2-5; TRBD1 aligns across 9 bases. Germline V lookup: CDR1 SGHTA, CDR2 FQGTGA. This CDR3 region has 15 residues. Trimming cost V 5 bases and J 3 bases; bases outside gene matches: 7. This chain's CDR3 is CASSPSGTGKETQYF. CDR3 DNA sequence: TGTGCCAGCAGCCCTTCCGGGACAGGGAAAGAGACCCAGTACTTC.

The chain has TRBV9 and TRBJ1-1, with D perhaps TRBD1 (5 bases). Germline V gene data show CDR1 as SGDLS and CDR2 as YYNGEE. CDR3 length equals 14 residues. Between the trimmed V and J ends, which lost 3 bases and 4 bases, there was a span of 13 bases. The CDR3, as DNA: TGTGCCAGCAGCGCGGGACGGATGCTCACTGAAGCTTTCTTT. As protein: CASSAGRMLTEAFF.

V usage is TRBV5-1 and J usage is TRBJ2-3, with 7 bases matching TRBD1. After removal of 0 bases from V and 4 bases from J, the junction contained 5 bases not matched to a gene. Germline lookup yields CDR1 SGHRS and CDR2 YFSETQ. This CDR3 is 15 amino acids long. CDR3 nucleotide sequence: TGCGCCAGCAGCTTGGTCGCAGGGGGTCCAGATACGCAGTATTTT. Encoded protein: CASSLVAGGPDTQYF.

V gene TRBV2 combines with J gene TRBJ1-6; a weak D match, TRBD1 (6 bases). The CDR3 has 15 amino acids. In germline, CDR1 is SNHLY, CDR2 FYNNEI. The V end lost 6 bases, the J end lost 3 bases, and 12 bases lay between the germline ends. The CDR3 DNA reads TGTGCCAGCAGATCCGAGACAGGCTATAATTCACCCCTCCACTTT. This codes for CASRSETGYNSPLHF.

The table lists this clone with a few counts. The chain uses TRBV5-1 and TRBJ2-7, with D perhaps matching TRBD1 (5 bases). V lost 4 bases to trimming and J lost 1 base, with 9 bases between them. Germline CDR1 is SGHRS and CDR2 is YFSETQ. The CDR3 sequence is 13 residues long. The CDR3 is CASSKDMSYEQYF. CDR3 bases: TGCGCCAGCAGCAAGGACATGTCCTACGAGCAGTACTTC.

This sequence joins TRBV4-2 and TRBJ2-5; TRBD2 might be the D (6 bases). CDR1 is LGHNA, CDR2 YNFKEQ, per germline. Trimming pared 0 bases from V and 1 base from J, leaving 18 bases between. The CDR3 has 18 residues. The CDR3 sequence is CASSQERRGGLLQETQYF. The CDR3 DNA reads as TGTGCCAGCAGCCAAGAAAGGCGGGGAGGCCTTCTCCAAGAGACCCAGTACTTC.

Only a few counts were recorded for this clone. The rearrangement uses TRBV4-2 and TRBJ2-3; weak D call: TRBD2 (7 bases). V was cut by 3 bases and J by 0 bases, with 22 bases left in between. CDR3 length equals 19 residues. Per germline, CDR1 LGHNA and CDR2 YNFKEQ. The CDR3, as DNA: TGTGCCAGCAGCCATATCCCGAACGGGGGGCGGACTAGCACAGATACGCAGTATTTT. Translated: CASSHIPNGGRTSTDTQYF.

This clone showed up just a few times. The gene calls are TRBV29-1 and TRBJ2-5; D might be TRBD2 (5 bases). Looked up from germline, CDR1 is SQVTM and CDR2 is ANQGSEA. The V end was cut by 7 bases, the J end by 5 bases, with 8 bases between. CDR3 size: 10 residues. The CDR3 loop reads CSAVAETQYF. CDR3 sequence (DNA): TGCAGCGCGGTAGCGGAGACCCAGTACTTC.

The chain combines TRBV2 with TRBJ2-5, with 11 bases aligning to TRBD1. The CDR3 extends over 16 amino acids. The V gene's germline CDR1 is SNHLY and CDR2 FYNNEI. With V trimmed by 6 bases and J by 2 bases, 8 bases remained unmatched. This chain's CDR3 is CASRRARDRGQETQYF. Written as DNA, the CDR3 is TGTGCCAGCAGGCGAGCCCGGGACAGGGGGCAAGAGACCCAGTACTTC.

V usage is TRBV5-6 and J usage is TRBJ2-7; D is undetermined. Germline V gene sequence: CDR1 SGHDT, CDR2 YYEEEE. Trimming cost V 1 base and J 8 bases, with 13 bases left between them. The CDR3 totals 13 residues. The CDR3, as DNA: TGTGCCAGCAGCTTGTCCGGAACTACGAAGCAGTACTTC. Translation: CASSLSGTTKQYF.

The rearrangement links TRBV30 to TRBJ1-6; D is unresolved. The ends were cut back, 0 bases at V and 7 bases at J, with 10 bases in the middle. The germline CDR1 and CDR2 sequences are GTSNPN and SVGIG (reference sequence). The CDR3 length is 14 residues. CDR3 nucleotide sequence: TGTGCCTGGAGTGTACTTCACGAGAATTCACCCCTCCACTTT. Translated, it gives CAWSVLHENSPLHF. The entire variable domain, with the rest obtained from reference TRBV30 and TRBJ1-6, is as follows: SQTIHQWPATLVQPVGSPLSLECTVEGTSNPNLYWYRQAAGRGLQLLFYSVGIGQISSEVPQNLSASRPQDRQFILSSKKLLLSDSGFYLCAWSVLHENSPLHFGNGTRLTVT.

This sequence joins TRBV7-9 and TRBJ2-7; no clear D. Germline V gene lookup returns CDR1 SEHNR and CDR2 FQNEAQ (reference sequence). Between the trimmed V and J ends, which lost 0 bases and 1 base, there was a span of 7 bases. CDR3 length: 14 residues. The CDR3 nucleotides read TGTGCCAGCAGCTTAGCAGGGCGGTCCTACGAGCAGTACTTC. This sequence encodes CASSLAGRSYEQYF.

This sequence joins TRBV30 and TRBJ1-3; TRBD1 might be the D (5 bases). With 2 bases removed from V and 7 bases from J, the gap between germline ends came to 18 bases. Germline-derived CDR1 and CDR2 are GTSNPN and SVGIG (reference sequence). The CDR3 contains 15 residues. In nucleotides, the CDR3 is TGTGCCTGGAGTCTACCCGGGGCAGGGCCGAACACCATATATTTT. Its protein product is CAWSLPGAGPNTIYF.

This rearrangement joins TRBV7-2 to TRBJ2-3; maybe TRBD2 (6 bases). Germline-derived CDR1 and CDR2 are SGHTA and FQGNSA. The CDR3 has 14 amino acids. Trimming took 1 base from V and 6 from J, leaving 11 bases between them. Here the CDR3 DNA reads TGTGCCAGCAGCTTAGGCCCGGAGGGCGATACGCAGTATTTT. Translation: CASSLGPEGDTQYF.

The chain joins TRBV11-1 to TRBJ1-1; TRBD1 is a possible D gene (5 bases). Per the germline V gene, CDR1 is SGHAT and CDR2 is FQDESV (reference sequence). This CDR3 spans 15 amino acids. The V end was cut by 5 bases, the J end by 1 base, with 14 bases between. The DNA of the CDR3 is TGTGCCAGCAGCGCTCGACAGCCGGGGAACACTGAAGCTTTCTTT. Translated: CASSARQPGNTEAFF.

The rearrangement joins TRBV9 to TRBJ1-2, with D uncertain. CDR1 SGDLS and CDR2 YYNGEE come from the germline V gene. Trimming stripped 0 bases from V and 12 bases from J, with 12 bases between. This CDR3 spans 12 amino acids. The CDR3 loop is CASSVDGGKHTF. The CDR3 coding sequence is TGTGCCAGCAGCGTAGATGGTGGGAAGCACACCTTC.

There are a few counts of this clone. This chain uses TRBV11-2 with TRBJ2-5; 9 nucleotides agree with TRBD1. The germline V gene encodes CDR1 SGHAT and CDR2 FQNNGV. The CDR3 has 15 amino acids. V shed 8 bases and J 5 bases; nucleotides not matched to a gene: 12. Here the CDR3 DNA reads TGTGCCAGCGAAGGACAGGGGTGGGCAGGGGAGACCCAGTACTTC. Translation gives CASEGQGWAGETQYF.

The chain joins TRBV4-2 to TRBJ1-1, with TRBD1 matching over 10 bases. J lost 2 bases, V lost 4 bases, and 7 bases had no gene match. The CDR3 covers 16 residues. The germline V gene encodes CDR1 LGHNA and CDR2 YNFKEQ. The CDR3 bases are TGTGCCAGCAGCCCACGACAGGGGGCGAGAAACACTGAAGCTTTCTTT. This sequence encodes CASSPRQGARNTEAFF.

CDR3 coding DNA: TGTGCCAGTACCACTGAAGCTTTCTTT. As protein: CASTTEAFF. V is TRBV6-6 and J is TRBJ1-1, with D hard to call. V gave up 9 bases and J gave up 4 bases, with 3 bases separating them. The CDR3 contains 9 residues. The germline gives CDR1 MNHNY, CDR2 SVGAGI (reference sequence).